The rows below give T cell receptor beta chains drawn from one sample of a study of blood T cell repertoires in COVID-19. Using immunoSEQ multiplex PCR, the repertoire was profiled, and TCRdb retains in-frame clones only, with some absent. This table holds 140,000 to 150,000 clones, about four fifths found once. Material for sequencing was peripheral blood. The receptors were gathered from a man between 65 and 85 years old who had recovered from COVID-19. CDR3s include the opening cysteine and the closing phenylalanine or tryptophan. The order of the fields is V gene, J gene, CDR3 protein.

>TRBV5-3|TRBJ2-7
CARSPPGQRTSGSSYEQYF
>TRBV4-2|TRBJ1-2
CASSQDTPGVNYGYTF
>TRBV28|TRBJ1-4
CASSPPGFNEKLFF
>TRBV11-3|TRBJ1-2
CASSLPGRQGVHGYTF
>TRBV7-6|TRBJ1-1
CASRTWTGDTEAFF
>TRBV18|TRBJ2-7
CASSPGTSGIYEQYF
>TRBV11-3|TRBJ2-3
CASSQTGRGTQYF
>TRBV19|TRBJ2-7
CASSIDGAGPYEQYF
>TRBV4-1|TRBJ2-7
CASSNPGGADEQYF
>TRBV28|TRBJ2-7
CASSSGLAGYEQYF
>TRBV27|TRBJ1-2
CASSSTGGPNYGYTF
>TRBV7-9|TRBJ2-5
CASSPWTGETQYF
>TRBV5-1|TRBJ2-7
CASSPGTSGSNEQYF
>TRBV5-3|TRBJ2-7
CARSSGLAGVSTNPRGEQYF
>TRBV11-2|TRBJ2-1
CASSSILAGGALDEQFF
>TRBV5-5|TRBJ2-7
CASSLEGWATSGSYEQYF
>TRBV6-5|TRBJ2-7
CASAPWESGVYEQYF
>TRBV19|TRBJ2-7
CASSPTGGSYEQYF
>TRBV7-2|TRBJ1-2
CASSLDSNYGYTF
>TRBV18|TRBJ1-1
CASSTGTAQNTEAFF
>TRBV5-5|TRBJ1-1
CASSPALQGMNTEAFF
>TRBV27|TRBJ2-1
CASSLSPRNEQFF
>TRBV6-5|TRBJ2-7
CASSYGLAGSYEQYF
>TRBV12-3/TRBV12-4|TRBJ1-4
CASSLWDSEKLFF
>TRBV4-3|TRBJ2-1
CASSHEEGSARYEQFF
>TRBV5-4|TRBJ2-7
CASSLSSGPYEQYF
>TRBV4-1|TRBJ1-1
CASSRGDVSNTEAFF
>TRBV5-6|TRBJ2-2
CASSLQGQANTGELFF
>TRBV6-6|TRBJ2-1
CASSYLSRVGEQFF
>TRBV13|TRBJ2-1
CASSWRGAEGMFDEQFF
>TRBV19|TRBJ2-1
CASSSWSSYNEQFF
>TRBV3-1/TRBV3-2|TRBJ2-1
CASSRDSGRWNEQFF
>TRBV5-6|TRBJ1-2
CASSLPGQGRDGYTF